The 9 T cell receptor beta chains reported below all come from one sample, sequenced in a study of T cells after yellow fever vaccination. TCRdb independently ran MiXCR on the 5' RACE reads; one entry per CDR3 protein. The sample contains 100,000 to 150,000 distinct CDR3 sequences, about 7.4% of which appear only once. The specimen was CD4+ T cells sorted from PBMCs, collected less than 11 days after the first yellow fever vaccination. All receptors come from a man aged 18-30 years who received the YFV17D yellow fever vaccine.

Comment on this clonotype: Possible read error: a much larger clone is one base away. This chain connects TRBV5-6 to TRBJ1-4; D remains unclear. V was pared by 3 bases and J by 3 bases, with 12 bases between. Germline CDR1 and CDR2: SGHDT and YYEEEE. This CDR3 contains 15 residues. CDR3 coding DNA: TGTGCCAGCAGCTCCGAGGTAGGAGCTAATGAAAAACTGTTTTTT. Amino acid sequence: CASSSEVGANEKLFF.

There are many counts of this clonotype. This sequence joins TRBV5-1 and TRBJ1-1, with D unresolved. Germline CDR1 is SGHRS and CDR2 is YFSETQ. Deletions cut 0 bases from V and 0 bases from J, with 6 bases between. The CDR3 extends over 14 amino acids. As DNA, the CDR3 is TGCGCCAGCAGCTTGGGCCCCATGAACACTGAAGCTTTCTTT. Translated, it gives CASSLGPMNTEAFF. Full variable domain (rest looked up from reference TRBV5-1 and TRBJ1-1): KAGVTQTPRYLIKTRGQQVTLSCSPISGHRSVSWYQQTPGQGLQFLFEYFSETQRNKGNFPGRFSGRQFSNSRSEMNVSTLELGDSALYLCASSLGPMNTEAFFGQGTRLTVV.

The chain joins TRBV9 to TRBJ2-5; D may match TRBD1 or TRBD2 (6 bases each). Germline-derived CDR1 and CDR2 are SGDLS and YYNGEE. With 0 bases removed from V and 4 bases from J, the gap between germline ends came to 16 bases. The CDR3 sequence is 16 residues long. CDR3 in amino acids: CASSVGGGLVGETQYF. CDR3 in DNA: TGTGCCAGCAGCGTAGGTGGGGGGCTGGTTGGAGAGACCCAGTACTTC.

In its sample, this clonotype was seen many times. The chain is built from TRBV6-1 and TRBJ2-5; D might be TRBD1 (7 bases). The CDR3 extends over 15 amino acids. Germline-derived CDR1 and CDR2 are MNHNS and SASEGT. V was clipped by 5 bases and J by 4 bases, with 17 bases between them. CDR3 sequence: CASSKGTVGGETQYF. The CDR3, as DNA: TGTGCCAGCAGTAAGGGGACAGTGGGGGGAGAGACCCAGTACTTC.

The rearrangement uses TRBV13 and TRBJ2-4; TRBD1 is a possible D gene (5 bases). V was trimmed by 5 bases and J by 1 base, leaving 18 bases between them. Germline-derived CDR1 and CDR2 are PRHDT and FYEKMQ (reference sequence). The CDR3 spans 17 residues. The DNA of the CDR3 is TGTGCCAGCAGCCCGCACTTGAGACAGAGGGCCAAAAACATTCAGTACTTC. It codes for CASSPHLRQRAKNIQYF.

This chain links TRBV5-1 with TRBJ2-1, with 7 bases that match TRBD1. The CDR3 contains 15 residues. Germline CDR1 is SGHRS and CDR2 is YFSETQ. Losses at the gene ends were 7 bases for V and 3 bases for J; bases not matched to a gene: 10. CDR3 protein: CASAATGTYYNEQFF. The CDR3 DNA sequence: TGCGCCAGCGCCGCGACAGGGACCTACTACAATGAGCAGTTCTTC. Together with reference TRBV5-1 and TRBJ2-1, the CDR3 gives the full variable domain: KAGVTQTPRYLIKTRGQQVTLSCSPISGHRSVSWYQQTPGQGLQFLFEYFSETQRNKGNFPGRFSGRQFSNSRSEMNVSTLELGDSALYLCASAATGTYYNEQFFGPGTRLTVL.

The chain links TRBV29-1 to TRBJ1-5; TRBD1 is a possible D gene (5 bases). V was shortened by 5 bases and J by 4 bases, with 12 bases between the two germline ends. CDR1 and CDR2 from the germline V gene are SQVTM and ANQGSEA. CDR3 length equals 13 residues. This CDR3 reads CSVQVRGNQPQHF. The DNA of the CDR3 is TGCAGCGTTCAGGTGAGGGGTAATCAGCCCCAGCATTTT.

This clonotype has a count of ten or more. This chain links TRBV2 with TRBJ2-3; D not resolved. Trimming left V 5 bases short and J 3 bases short, with 9 bases between. The CDR3 has 13 amino acids. Per the germline V gene, CDR1 is SNHLY and CDR2 is FYNNEI. CDR3 in DNA: TGTGCCAGCAGTCCCGGACGGACAGATACGCAGTATTTT. It encodes CASSPGRTDTQYF. The full variable domain, in which reference TRBV2 and TRBJ2-3 provide the parts outside the CDR3, is EPEVTQTPSHQVTQMGQEVILRCVPISNHLYFYWYRQILGQKVEFLVSFYNNEISEKSEIFDDQFSVERPDGSNFTLKIRSTKLEDSAMYFCASSPGRTDTQYFGPGTRLTVL.

This clonotype has more than one count but fewer than ten. The rearrangement joins TRBV6-5 to TRBJ1-6; no firm D call. V was pared by 1 base and J by 7 bases, with 17 bases between. Germline CDR1 reads MNHEY; CDR2 reads SVGAGI. There are 17 residues in the CDR3. The CDR3 nucleotides are TGTGCCAGCAGTTACTTTACGGCAGCTAATCTGAATTCACCCCTCCACTTT. Translated: CASSYFTAANLNSPLHF.